One and the same sample provided the 19 T cell receptor beta chains below, sequenced in a study of blood T cell repertoires in COVID-19 (TCRdb year 2020). The method was the immunoSEQ multiplex PCR assay. TCRdb obtained this table from immuneACCESS and retained in-frame rearrangements with V and J assigned. These tables miss some clones; where compared with another copy, unresolved V genes account for less than half of the shortfall, and the remainder is unexplained. Across this sample there are around 260,000 clones, with approximately 83% seen only once. The biggest ten clones account for around 16% of the sample. The sequencing input was peripheral blood. Receptor source: a person between 65 and 80 years old with COVID-19, enrolled during active disease.

This clone was counted a single time. This chain joins TRBV7-9 and TRBJ2-7, with 9 bases lining up with TRBD2. The CDR3 runs 15 residues. Unmatched junction bases numbered 8, after V lost 6 bases and J lost 2 bases. CDR1 and CDR2 from the germline V gene are SEHNR and FQNEAQ (reference sequence). CDR3 sequence reads: CASRPSGTRTYEQYF. The CDR3 nucleotides are TGTGCCAGCAGACCTAGCGGGACCCGGACCTACGAGCAGTACTTC.

The rearrangement links TRBV19 to TRBJ2-2; the D is unclear. This CDR3 spans 16 amino acids. In germline, CDR1 is LNHDA, CDR2 SQIVND (reference sequence). Trimming removed 5 bases from V and 0 bases from J, with 13 bases in between. CDR3 region: CASSYLGAANTGELFF. CDR3 DNA sequence: TGTGCCAGTAGTTACCTGGGTGCGGCGAACACCGGGGAGCTGTTTTTT.

This chain connects TRBV10-2 to TRBJ1-3; D gene uncertain. The CDR3 has 15 residues. Trimming took 4 bases from V and 0 from J, leaving 10 bases between them. Germline V CDR1 and CDR2: WSHSY, SAAADI. The CDR3 spells CASSGTALSGNTIYF. DNA for the CDR3: TGCGCCAGCAGTGGAACAGCCCTCTCTGGAAACACCATATATTTT.

The chain combines TRBV28 with TRBJ1-1; no firm D call. The CDR3 covers 13 residues. The ends were cut back, 3 bases at V and 4 bases at J, with 9 bases in the middle. CDR1 and CDR2 from the germline V gene are MDHEN and SYDVKM. CDR3 in amino acids: CASSLRAGTEAFF. DNA for the CDR3: TGTGCCAGCAGTTTGAGGGCTGGCACTGAAGCTTTCTTT. Full variable domain (remainder filled in from reference TRBV28 and TRBJ1-1): DVKVTQSSRYLVKRTGEKVFLECVQDMDHENMFWYRQDPGLGLRLIYFSYDVKMKEKGDIPEGYSVSREKKERFSLILESASTNQTSMYLCASSLRAGTEAFFGQGTRLTVV.

The rearrangement links TRBV25-1 to TRBJ1-6; 7 nucleotides match TRBD1. The V gene end was trimmed by 5 bases and the J gene end by 10 bases; junction bases not matched to a gene: 14. The CDR3 has 16 amino acids. The germline V gene has CDR1 MGHDK and CDR2 SYGVNS. The CDR3 protein is CASSPDGPRGYSPLHF. The CDR3 DNA reads as TGTGCCAGCAGTCCAGATGGACCCAGGGGGTACTCACCCCTCCACTTT.

The gene calls are TRBV6-5 and TRBJ1-2; 7 positions agree with TRBD1. Germline CDR1 is MNHEY and CDR2 is SVGAGI. The CDR3 sequence is 15 residues long. The trim removed 0 bases at V and 2 bases at J, leaving 3 bases unmatched. The CDR3 sequence: CASSYSRGRNYGYTF. CDR3 in DNA: TGTGCCAGCAGTTACTCGAGGGGGCGCAACTATGGCTACACCTTC.

Only one count was recorded for this clone. The chain is built from TRBV18 and TRBJ1-5, with D possibly matching TRBD1 (6 bases). The CDR3 spans 13 residues. The germline CDR1 and CDR2 sequences are KGHSH and LQKENI. Between the trimmed V and J ends, which lost 1 base and 5 bases, there was a span of 6 bases. CDR3 loop: CASSPQGDQPQHF. Written as DNA, the CDR3 is TGTGCCAGCTCACCACAGGGGGATCAGCCCCAGCATTTT.

The chain recombines TRBV7-9 with TRBJ1-1; the D is unclear. The CDR3 has 12 amino acids. CDR1 SEHNR and CDR2 FQNEAQ come from the germline V gene (reference sequence). The V and J ends lost 3 bases and 7 bases respectively, with 9 bases between them. The CDR3 is CASSFEGYEAFF. The CDR3 DNA sequence: TGTGCCAGCAGCTTTGAGGGCTATGAAGCTTTCTTT.

This chain joins TRBV3-1 (or the pseudogene TRBV3-2) and TRBJ2-7, with 8 bases that match TRBD2. Germline V lookup: CDR1 LGHDT, CDR2 YNNKEL (reference sequence). V shed 1 base, J shed 0 bases, and the junction held 11 bases outside the gene matches. There are 18 residues in the CDR3. The CDR3 loop is CASSQVIGRREVSYEQYF. The CDR3, as DNA: TGTGCCAGCAGCCAAGTGATCGGTCGGCGGGAGGTCTCCTACGAGCAGTACTTC.

The count of this clone is one. J is TRBJ1-5 and V is TRBV19, with D tentatively TRBD1 (5 bases). From germline, CDR1 is LNHDA and CDR2 SQIVND (reference sequence). Trimming took off 8 bases at V and 0 bases at J, with 11 bases between the two ends. This CDR3 is built from 14 residues. CDR3 DNA: TGTGCCAGTCGAAGGGGAAATAGCAATCAGCCCCAGCATTTT. As protein: CASRRGNSNQPQHF.

The chain is built from TRBV30 and TRBJ2-5; weak D call: TRBD2 (5 bases). Per germline, CDR1 GTSNPN and CDR2 SVGIG (reference sequence). The V gene lost 3 bases and the J gene lost 2 bases, with 10 bases spanning the gap. This CDR3 spans 13 amino acids. DNA of the CDR3: TGTGCCTGGAGCTCGCCGGGACAAGAGACCCAGTACTTC. Encoded protein: CAWSSPGQETQYF.

The chain has TRBV19 and TRBJ2-2; 7 bases map to TRBD1. Trimming removed 7 bases from V and 2 bases from J; junction bases left unmatched: 7. The CDR3 is 15 amino acids. Germline V gene sequence: CDR1 LNHDA, CDR2 SQIVND (reference sequence). DNA of the CDR3: TGTGCCAGTACAAGGACAGGCTTTAACACCGGGGAGCTGTTTTTT. Protein product: CASTRTGFNTGELFF.

This clone was seen a few times. The V call is TRBV18, the J call TRBJ2-6; TRBD1 is a possible D gene (6 bases). Trimming shortened V by 5 bases and J by 0 bases, and 17 bases separated the two germline ends. Germline V lookup: CDR1 KGHSH, CDR2 LQKENI. CDR3 length equals 18 residues. CDR3 DNA sequence: TGTGCCAGCTCATCGAGGACAGAGGACATCTCTGGGGCCAACGTCCTGACTTTC. Translated, it gives CASSSRTEDISGANVLTF.

This clone was counted between two and nine times. The CDR3 here is CASSATGDSYEQYF. The CDR3 nucleotides read TGTGCCAGCAGCGCGACAGGGGACTCCTACGAGCAGTACTTC. The rearrangement uses TRBV9 and TRBJ2-7; 8 positions agree with TRBD1. Germline-derived CDR1 and CDR2 are SGDLS and YYNGEE. J gave up 0 bases and V 3 bases, and 2 bases lay outside the gene matches. The CDR3 contains 14 residues.

This clone was seen just once. The chain employs TRBV6-2 or TRBV6-3 and TRBJ1-5; 9 nucleotides agree with TRBD1. V dropped 6 bases and J dropped 2; count of bases not matched to a gene: 5. Germline values: CDR1 MNHEY, CDR2 SVGEGT. The CDR3 sequence is 15 residues long. CDR3 residues: CASSTRTGGNQPQHF. CDR3 DNA: TGTGCCAGCAGCACCCGGACAGGGGGCAATCAGCCCCAGCATTTT.

The V gene is TRBV5-1, the J gene TRBJ2-3; TRBD2 aligns across 7 bases. CDR3 size: 17 residues. V shed 0 bases, J shed 6 bases, and the junction held 13 bases outside the gene matches. Per germline, CDR1 SGHRS and CDR2 YFSETQ. The CDR3 DNA follows: TGCGCCAGCAGCTTGGGATATCGGGGAGGGCACTCGGATACGCAGTATTTT. Protein: CASSLGYRGGHSDTQYF.

This clone was recorded only once. V usage is TRBV28 and J usage is TRBJ1-2, with TRBD1 identical over 8 bases. The CDR3 has 13 residues. Germline CDR1 and CDR2: MDHEN and SYDVKM. Losses at the gene ends were 4 bases for V and 8 bases for J; bases not matched to a gene: 6. CDR3: CASSSSDRVGYTF. CDR3 nucleotide sequence: TGTGCCAGCAGTTCATCGGACAGGGTAGGCTACACCTTC.

This clone was picked up a small number of times. The chain recombines TRBV28 with TRBJ2-7, with 9 bases that match TRBD1. V shed 7 bases and J 4 bases; nucleotides not matched to a gene: 11. The CDR3 is made up of 15 amino acids. Germline loops: CDR1 MDHEN, CDR2 SYDVKM. The CDR3 coding sequence is TGTGCCAGCAACCATGGGGACAGGGAGAGATACGAGCAGTACTTC. Its protein product is CASNHGDRERYEQYF.

The rearrangement links TRBV27 to TRBJ2-7; TRBD2 aligns across 8 bases. The length of the CDR3 is 16 residues. The germline gives CDR1 MNHEY, CDR2 SMNVEV (reference sequence). Germline trimming cut 0 bases from V and 4 bases from J; bases unmatched to any gene: 8. CDR3 sequence reads: CASSLSQAGVQYEQYF. Written as DNA, the CDR3 is TGTGCCAGCAGTTTATCGCAAGCGGGAGTGCAGTACGAGCAGTACTTC.